The 11 T cell receptor beta chains given below trace back to one sample, sequenced in a study of T cell responses to AZD1222 COVID-19 vaccine. Sequencing was performed with immunoSEQ multiplex PCR; in TCRdb, only in-frame clones are kept and a portion is missing. Of some 79,000 clones listed, approximately 85% are singletons. The source material was peripheral blood, sampled 28 days after the second AZD1222 dose. These receptors were collected from an adult who received the AZD1222 COVID-19 vaccine.

This chain joins TRBV9 and TRBJ2-3; unclear D gene. CDR3 size: 14 residues. CDR1 is SGDLS, CDR2 YYNGEE, per germline. V shed 1 base and J shed 8 bases, with 14 bases lying between them. This chain's CDR3 is CASSVTDRDGTQYF. The CDR3 coding sequence is TGTGCCAGCAGCGTAACGGACCGAGACGGTACGCAGTATTTT.

This chain connects TRBV10-3 to TRBJ1-2; TRBD1 matches at 7 bases. Germline assignment: CDR1 ENHRY and CDR2 SYGVKD. V was pared by 11 bases and J by 6 bases, with 9 bases of the junction left unmatched. The CDR3 has 12 residues. The CDR3 nucleotides are TGTGCCTTCGGAGGGGGCGCTGATGGCTACACCTTC. It codes for CAFGGGADGYTF.

The chain uses TRBV12-3 or TRBV12-4 and TRBJ1-1; D is uncertain. Trimming shortened V by 6 bases and J by 8 bases, and 13 bases separated the two germline ends. The CDR3 has 12 residues. The DNA for the CDR3 is TGTGCCAGCAGACCGGGCCATCGAGAAGCTTTCTTT. This encodes CASRPGHREAFF.

The J gene is TRBJ2-7, the V gene TRBV6-2 or TRBV6-3, with unresolved D. V was clipped by 5 bases and J by 3 bases, with 11 bases between them. The CDR3 consists of 13 residues. In germline, CDR1 is MNHEY, CDR2 SVGEGT. The CDR3 region is CASSDGQVYEQYF. The CDR3 DNA is TGTGCCAGCAGTGACGGCCAGGTCTACGAGCAGTACTTC.

The V gene is TRBV13, the J gene TRBJ1-1; D not resolved. In germline, CDR1 is PRHDT, CDR2 FYEKMQ (reference sequence). With 8 bases removed from V and 5 bases from J, the gap between germline ends came to 9 bases. The CDR3 totals 11 residues. CDR3 in DNA: TGTGCCAGCGGTAGGCGGACTGAAGCTTTCTTT. It is translated as CASGRRTEAFF.

The chain links TRBV13 to TRBJ1-5; the D is unclear. The ends were cut back, 0 bases at V and 5 bases at J, with 11 bases in the middle. This CDR3 has 15 amino acids. From germline, CDR1 is PRHDT and CDR2 FYEKMQ (reference sequence). The CDR3 DNA reads as TGTGCCAGCAGCTTAGGCTGGTCGCAGCATCAGCCCCAGCATTTT. This codes for CASSLGWSQHQPQHF.

The V call is TRBV6-5, the J call TRBJ1-1; D unresolved. The germline V and J ends were trimmed by 4 bases and 8 bases, with 14 bases remaining between them. CDR1 is MNHEY, CDR2 SVGAGI, per germline. This CDR3 contains 13 residues. The CDR3 bases are TGTGCCAGCAGTTCCTCAGTGCTTGGAGAAGCTTTCTTT. Protein: CASSSSVLGEAFF.

The chain couples TRBV7-9 to TRBJ1-4, with D possibly matching TRBD1 (5 bases). V shed 1 base and J shed 7 bases, with 10 bases lying between them. This CDR3 has 14 amino acids. Per germline, CDR1 SEHNR and CDR2 FQNEAQ (reference sequence). CDR3 in DNA: TGTGCCAGCAGCTTAGAGACAGTCTTTGAAAAACTGTTTTTT. Amino acids: CASSLETVFEKLFF.

The V call is TRBV19, the J call TRBJ2-5; D might be TRBD1 (7 bases). The CDR3 has 14 residues. With 4 bases removed from V and 4 bases from J, the gap between germline ends came to 13 bases. Germline V gene lookup returns CDR1 LNHDA and CDR2 SQIVND (reference sequence). CDR3 DNA: TGTGCCAGTAGTAAGGGGCAGGGGGGAGAGACCCAGTACTTC. Amino acids: CASSKGQGGETQYF.

This chain uses TRBV28 with TRBJ1-2, with TRBD1 as a possible D gene (6 bases). V lost 3 bases, J lost 6 bases, and 14 bases lay in between. Germline-derived CDR1 and CDR2 are MDHEN and SYDVKM. The CDR3 extends over 14 amino acids. The CDR3 DNA reads as TGTGCCAGCAGTTTGGTATCGACAGGAAATGGCTACACCTTC. Protein product: CASSLVSTGNGYTF.

V usage is TRBV28 and J usage is TRBJ2-7; D is possibly TRBD1 (5 bases). In germline, CDR1 is MDHEN, CDR2 SYDVKM. V lost 3 bases to trimming and J lost 2 bases, with 11 bases between them. CDR3 length: 14 residues. CDR3 in amino acids: CASSFFDRPYEQYV. CDR3 bases: TGTGCCAGCAGTTTCTTTGACAGACCCTACGAGCAGTACGTC.